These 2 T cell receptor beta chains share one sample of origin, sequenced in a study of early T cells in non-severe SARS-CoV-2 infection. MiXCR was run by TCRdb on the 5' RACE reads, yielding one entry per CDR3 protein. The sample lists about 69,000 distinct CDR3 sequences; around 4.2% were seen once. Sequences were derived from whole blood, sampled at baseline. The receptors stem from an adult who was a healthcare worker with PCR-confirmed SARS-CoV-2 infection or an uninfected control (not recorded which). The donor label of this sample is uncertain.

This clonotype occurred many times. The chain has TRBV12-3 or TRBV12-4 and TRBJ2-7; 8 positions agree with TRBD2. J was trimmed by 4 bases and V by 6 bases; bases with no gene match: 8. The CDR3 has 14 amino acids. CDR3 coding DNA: TGTGCCAGCAGGCCGACCGGGACTAGGTACGAGCAGTACTTC. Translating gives CASRPTGTRYEQYF.

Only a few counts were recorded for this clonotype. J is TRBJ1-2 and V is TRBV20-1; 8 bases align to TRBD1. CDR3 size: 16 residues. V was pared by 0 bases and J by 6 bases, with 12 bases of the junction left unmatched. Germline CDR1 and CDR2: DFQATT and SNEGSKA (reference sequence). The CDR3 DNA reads TGCAGTGCTAGAGACCGGGACAGGAGGAGTGGGGATGGCTACACCTTC. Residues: CSARDRDRRSGDGYTF.